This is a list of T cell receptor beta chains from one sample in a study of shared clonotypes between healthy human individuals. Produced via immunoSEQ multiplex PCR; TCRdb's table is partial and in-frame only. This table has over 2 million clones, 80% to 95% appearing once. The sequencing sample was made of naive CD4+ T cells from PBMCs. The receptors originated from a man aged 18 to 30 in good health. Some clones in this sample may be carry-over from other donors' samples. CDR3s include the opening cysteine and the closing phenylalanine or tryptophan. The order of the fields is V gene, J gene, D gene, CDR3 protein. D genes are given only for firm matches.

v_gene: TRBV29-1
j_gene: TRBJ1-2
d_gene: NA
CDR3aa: CSVEDGPVANYGYTF

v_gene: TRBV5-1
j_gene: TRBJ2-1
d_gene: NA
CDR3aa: CASSPSGGGSSYNEQFF

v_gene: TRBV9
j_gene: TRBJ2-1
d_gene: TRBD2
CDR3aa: CASSDPRLAGVNEQFF

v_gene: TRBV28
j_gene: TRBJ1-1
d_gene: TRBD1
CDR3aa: CASCHPGTGNTEAFF

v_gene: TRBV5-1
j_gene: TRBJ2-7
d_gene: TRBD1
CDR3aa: CASSLVGWDSGGEQYF

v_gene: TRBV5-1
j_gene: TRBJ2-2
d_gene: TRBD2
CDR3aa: CASSFQTSGRAFTGELFF

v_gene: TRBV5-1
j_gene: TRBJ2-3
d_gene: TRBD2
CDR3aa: CASSGGTSGSADTQYF

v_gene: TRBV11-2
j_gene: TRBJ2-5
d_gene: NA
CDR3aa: CASTAGETQYF

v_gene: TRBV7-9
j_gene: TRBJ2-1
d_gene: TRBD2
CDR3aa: CASSSTSGSRKDEQFF

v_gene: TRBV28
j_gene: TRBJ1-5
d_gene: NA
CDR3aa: CASILRGGLGNQPQHF

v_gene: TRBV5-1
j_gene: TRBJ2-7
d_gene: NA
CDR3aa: CASSLGPRSYEQYF

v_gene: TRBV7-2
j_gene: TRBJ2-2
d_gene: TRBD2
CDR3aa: CASSRRLAGEYTGELFF

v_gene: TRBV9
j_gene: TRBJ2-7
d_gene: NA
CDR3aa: CASSVASSYEQYF

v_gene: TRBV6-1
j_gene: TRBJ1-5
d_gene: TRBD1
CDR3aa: CASRDRGWNQPQHF

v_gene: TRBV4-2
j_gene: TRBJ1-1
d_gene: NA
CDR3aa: CASSQDLGRGHTEAFF

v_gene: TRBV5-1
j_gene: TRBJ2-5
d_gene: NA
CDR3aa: CASSSGDLGMGEQYF

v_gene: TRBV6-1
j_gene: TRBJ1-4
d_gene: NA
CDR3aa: CASSETPWAEPNEKLFF

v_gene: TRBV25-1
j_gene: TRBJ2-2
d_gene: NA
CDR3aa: CASSPPGGGTGELFF